These T cell receptor beta chains were read from a single sample in a study of cytomegalovirus exposure and HLA in healthy donors. The data were produced by immunoSEQ multiplex PCR, yet TCRdb's version contains in-frame clones alone and is incomplete. This table holds under 200,000 clones, roughly 78% found once. The specimen was PBMCs. All receptors derive from a man between 35 and 55 years old in good health and CMV-seronegative. Each CDR3 is given with its conserved first and last residue. A D gene is named only where the DNA matches it firmly.

D: NA; length: 13; V: TRBV30; J: TRBJ1-5; CDR3: CAWTPGGDQPQHF
D: TRBD1; length: 13; V: TRBV29-1; J: TRBJ2-3; CDR3: CSAKTGGIDTQYF
D: NA; length: 15; V: TRBV18; J: TRBJ2-5; CDR3: CASSPFRDNQETQYF
D: TRBD1; length: 16; V: TRBV11-2; J: TRBJ2-6; CDR3: CASRRQGFSGANVLTF
D: NA; length: 15; V: TRBV6-1; J: TRBJ2-7; CDR3: CASSARGQRFYEQYF
D: TRBD1; length: 15; V: TRBV7-9; J: TRBJ1-5; CDR3: CASSFSTGRDQPQHF
D: NA; length: 14; V: TRBV5-1; J: TRBJ2-2; CDR3: CASSLGLNTGELFF
D: TRBD2; length: 14; V: TRBV6-6; J: TRBJ2-7; CDR3: CASSGTSGGYEQYF
D: NA; length: 14; V: TRBV10-2; J: TRBJ1-2; CDR3: CASSEAQGSGGYTF
D: NA; length: 16; V: TRBV28; J: TRBJ1-1; CDR3: CASSQRTGSRNTEAFF
D: NA; length: 12; V: TRBV10-3; J: TRBJ2-7; CDR3: CAISGNLDEQYF
D: NA; length: 12; V: TRBV18; J: TRBJ2-5; CDR3: CASSRGGETQYF
D: NA; length: 17; V: TRBV7-9; J: TRBJ2-7; CDR3: CASSSTRGEGPLDEQYF
D: NA; length: 12; V: TRBV7-8; J: TRBJ2-7; CDR3: CASSPSRYEQYF
D: TRBD2; length: 15; V: TRBV15; J: TRBJ2-3; CDR3: CATSHETSGTDTQYF
D: NA; length: 17; V: TRBV15; J: TRBJ2-7; CDR3: CATSRDLGLDSSYEQYF
D: NA; length: 14; V: TRBV6-6; J: TRBJ1-5; CDR3: CASSGGQRNQPQHF
D: NA; length: 12; V: TRBV7-9; J: TRBJ2-2; CDR3: CASHVPPGELFF
D: NA; length: 14; V: TRBV2; J: TRBJ1-5; CDR3: CASSGTGGNQPQHF
D: NA; length: 16; V: TRBV18; J: TRBJ2-4; CDR3: CASSREQGEGKNIQYF
D: NA; length: 13; V: TRBV5-4; J: TRBJ2-7; CDR3: CASSLPGIDEQYF
D: TRBD2; length: 14; V: TRBV7-2; J: TRBJ2-3; CDR3: CASTSGISTDTQYF